The present entry profiles one T cell receptor beta chain with its context. This CDR3 contains 14 residues. The V end lost 0 bases, the J end lost 4 bases, and 10 bases lay between the germline ends. The germline V gene encodes CDR1 SGHRS and CDR2 YFSETQ. The sample is drawn from a study of blood T cell repertoires in COVID-19. The wider study: Both acute and convalescent COVID-19 samples were obtained from the United States, Italy and Spain. The analysed material was cDNA or gDNA that came from T cells, B-cell-depleted T cells, or PBMCs.

As originally analysed: Amplification with reference gene primers provided the estimates of nucleated cell counts. Method: immunoSEQ multiplex PCR; TCRdb's copy keeps in-frame clones and lacks some. D and trimming were read from the DNA, whereas the V and J calls and clone size are those reported in that table. This table has about 90,000 clones, over 75% appearing once. The chain joins TRBV5-1 to TRBJ1-2, with D unresolved. This receptor was obtained from a man between 65 and 79 years old with acute or convalescent COVID-19. Sequenced: peripheral blood. In DNA, the CDR3 is TGCGCCAGCAGCTTGGGGCAGGTTCTCTATGGCTACACCTTC. Translated: CASSLGQVLYGYTF.